This TCR beta chain stems from a study of metastatic and nonmetastatic thyroid tumors (dated by TCRdb to 2018 to 2021). Context from the whole study: Repertoires from peripheral blood and from tumor or nodule tissue samples of malignant and benign thyroid patients were compared. Broad study findings and their caveats: In both blood and tumor samples, TCR beta diversity was reported to be significantly higher in malignant tumors than in benign nodules.

No treatment had been received by any patient before thyroid surgery. Using T-cell receptor beta sequencing, the researchers looked back retrospectively at clinical samples from patients, gathered between the early 2010s and the late 2010s. Library preparation used PCR. The listed sequencing device is Illumina HiSeq 4000. High-throughput sequencing was used to profile the CDR3 region of the TCR beta-chain in every patient. The study's processing was this. Drawing on CDR3 differences between clinicopathological groups, the researchers built a classifier meant to tell apart patients with distant-metastatic papillary thyroid cancer. The Shannon index was used to measure repertoire diversity, and the Morisita-Horn index was used to measure how similar tumor and blood repertoires were. TCRdb reprocessed the public reads (quality trimming at Q25 with fastp, clone calling with MiXCR) and kept in-frame beta chains. TCRdb's processing, not the study's, gives the V and J calls here. For this sample there are about 92,000 clones; more than 13% appear just once. Together, the top ten hold just over 3.5% of the sample.

This clone was seen many times. Its antigen is still unknown. No qualities accompany the bases; no much larger clone lies one base away. Deletion took 5 bases off V and 2 bases off J, with a span of 12 bases between the germline ends. In the germline V gene (reference sequence), CDR1 corresponds to DFQATT and CDR2 to SNEGSKA. The CDR3 has 14 amino acids, counting the end cysteine and phenylalanine. Left in the record is the CDR3 DNA by itself, 42 bases read in frame from the first base. Sequenced sample: blood. This sequence was found in a female donor with papillary thyroid cancer or a benign thyroid nodule (not recorded which). Some clones in this sample may be carry-over from other donors' samples. Recombination joined TRBV20-1 with TRBJ2-2; the D gene is perhaps TRBD2, from 6 matching bases. The CDR3 protein is CSAGTGLNTGELFF. Read as DNA, the sequence is TGCAGTGCTGGGACGGGACTCAACACCGGGGAGCTGTTTTTT.